The clone carrying this T cell receptor (beta chain) came up many times. Antigen specificity is unknown. The data are from a study of CD8 T cells in ankylosing spondylitis. General study results and limits: Some motif variants were previously reported in reactive arthritis synovial fluid and blood. The study identified a TCR beta motif of seven or eight highly homologous variants that appeared characteristic of ankylosing spondylitis blood. Disease-linked clones were CD8+ and relatively rare in peripheral blood.

The CDR3 length is 15 residues. Germline V gene data show CDR1 as MNHEY and CDR2 as SVGEGT. Trimming cost V 5 bases and J 6 bases, with 17 bases left between them. Quantitative 5'-RACE was performed with molecular barcodes, and it yielded the TCR beta libraries. TCRdb analysed the 5' RACE reads with MiXCR anew, one entry per CDR3 protein. The data show some 840,000 distinct CDR3 sequences, approximately 12% seen once. The specimen sequenced was blood, either unsorted or a sorted T cell fraction (not recorded which). This chain uses TRBV6-2 or TRBV6-3 with TRBJ1-5; D is possibly TRBD1 (5 bases). The receptor was derived from a male donor with ankylosing spondylitis. The CDR3 region is CASSLYGTFGQPQHF. The CDR3 DNA follows: TGTGCCAGCAGTCTGTACGGGACTTTTGGTCAGCCCCAGCATTTT.